This TCR beta chain was identified during a study of T-cell reconstitution after alpha-beta-depleted transplantation in children. Study findings and constraints: As was reported, about two months after transplant, alpha-beta T cells came from several hundred expanded graft clones. Counts and diversity of T cells one year after transplant came mostly from newly produced T cells. Recipient T cells and thymic progenitors that survived were the source of the high TCRbeta diversity seen at day 60 in some patients.

The authors prepared the TCRbeta library with unique molecular identifiers. A single record per CDR3 protein comes from TCRdb applying MiXCR to the PCR reads. Altogether under 150,000 distinct CDR3 sequences are present, about 9.6% being singletons, with the ten largest covering about 24%. The CDR3 is 15 amino acids. CDR1 is SGHRS, CDR2 YFSETQ, per germline. V dropped 0 bases and J dropped 7 bases, with 14 bases sitting between them. This clonotype was observed a handful of times. Its antigen is as yet unknown. The TCR was taken from a girl under three years old who had a stem cell transplant for combined immunodeficiency, so the T cells may come from the graft donor. Source: PBMCs, mostly from graft donor cells, taken 180 days after TCRalphabeta/CD19-depleted stem cell transplant. The chain joins TRBV5-1 to TRBJ2-1; TRBD2 might be the D (6 bases). The CDR3 loop reads CASSLDIPSVNEQFF. DNA of the CDR3: TGCGCCAGCAGCTTGGATATCCCTAGCGTAAATGAGCAGTTCTTC.